This T cell receptor (beta chain) was sequenced in a study of T cell repertoires in cytomegalovirus infection. Study at large: Well-studied HLA-B-restricted CMV epitopes were used in the study alongside recently identified HLA-C-restricted ones. Both CMV infection and a matching HLA type were indicated by public TCR beta signatures.

TCRdb recomputed calls from the reads with MiXCR, one row per CDR3 protein. The sample lists about 920,000 distinct CDR3 sequences; around 32% were seen once. Whole-study findings and limits: CMV-specific HLA-C-restricted TCR beta clonotypes dominated the ex vivo response.

Details on this clonotype: Its target is unknown.

V lost 4 bases and J 5 bases, leaving 15 bases between the germline ends. The CDR3 consists of 14 residues. CDR1 is MNHNY, CDR2 SVGAGI, per germline (reference sequence). V and J are TRBV6-6 and TRBJ2-7; D perhaps matches TRBD1 (6 bases). This clonotype was obtained from a human donor in good health (CMV status not recorded). Some clones in this sample may be carry-over from other donors' samples. The source was cultured CD8+ T cells from PBMCs, collected from culture after CMV antigen stimulation. The CDR3 sequence: CASSFLRDTHEQYV. Written as DNA, the CDR3 is TGTGCCAGCAGTTTCCTTCGGGACACGCACGAGCAGTACGTC.